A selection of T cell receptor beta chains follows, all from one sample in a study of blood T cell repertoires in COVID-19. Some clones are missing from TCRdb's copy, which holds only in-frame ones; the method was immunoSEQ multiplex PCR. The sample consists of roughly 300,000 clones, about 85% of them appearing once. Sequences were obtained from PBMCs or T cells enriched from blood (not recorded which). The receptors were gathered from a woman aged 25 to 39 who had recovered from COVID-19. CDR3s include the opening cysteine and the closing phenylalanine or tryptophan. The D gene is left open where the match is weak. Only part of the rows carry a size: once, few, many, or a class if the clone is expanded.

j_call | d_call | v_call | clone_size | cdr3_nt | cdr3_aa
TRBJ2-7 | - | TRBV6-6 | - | TGTGCCAGCAATAAGGAGGGGATGGCTTTCGTGAAGTACTTC | CASNKEGMAFVKYF
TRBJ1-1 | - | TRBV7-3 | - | TGTGCCAGCAGCCGCACAGGGTTTAACACTGAAGCTTTCTTT | CASSRTGFNTEAFF
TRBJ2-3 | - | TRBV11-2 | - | TGTGCCAGCAGCTTGGACAACACAGATACGCAGTATTTT | CASSLDNTDTQYF
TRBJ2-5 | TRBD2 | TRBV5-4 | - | TGTGCCAGCAGCTTGTTCGGACCCGGTAGCGGGGGTAGAGAGACCCAGTACTTC | CASSLFGPGSGGRETQYF
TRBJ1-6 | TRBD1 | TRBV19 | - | TGTGCCAGTACCGAGGGACAGGTGAGGAATTCACCCCTCCACTTT | CASTEGQVRNSPLHF
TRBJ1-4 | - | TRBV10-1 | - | TGCGCCAGCAGTGAATCCAGGGCCCCTCCGCTGTTTTTT | CASSESRAPPLFF
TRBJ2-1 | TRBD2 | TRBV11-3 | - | TGTGCCAGCAGCCCTACTAGCGCGTCCTACAATGAGCAGTTCTTC | CASSPTSASYNEQFF
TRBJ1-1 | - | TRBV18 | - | TGTGCCAGCTCACCAGCTCTTGGCGGTTTCTTT | CASSPALGGFF
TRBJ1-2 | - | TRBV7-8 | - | TGTGCCAGCAGCTTAGGAGAGTCCTATGGCTACACCTTC | CASSLGESYGYTF
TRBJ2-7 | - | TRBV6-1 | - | TGTGCCAGCAGTGATAGGGGCTGGTACGAGCAGTACTTC | CASSDRGWYEQYF
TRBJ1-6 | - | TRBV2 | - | TGTGCCAGCAGTGAAGACAGCTCCTATAATTCACCCCTCCACTTT | CASSEDSSYNSPLHF
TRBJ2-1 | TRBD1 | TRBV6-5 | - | TGTGCCAGCAGTTCCACAGGGGGTCCCTACAATGAGCAGTTCTTC | CASSSTGGPYNEQFF
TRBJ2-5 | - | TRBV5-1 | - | TGCGCCAGCAGCCGGAGCTTCGAGACCCAGTACTTC | CASSRSFETQYF
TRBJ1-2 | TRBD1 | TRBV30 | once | TGTGCCTGGAGTGTACGACAGGGGGCGTATGGCTACACCTTC | CAWSVRQGAYGYTF
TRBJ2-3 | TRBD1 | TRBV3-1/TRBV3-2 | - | TGTGCCAGCAGCCAAGCTACCGGGACAGGGGCCGGAGATACGCAGTATTTT | CASSQATGTGAGDTQYF
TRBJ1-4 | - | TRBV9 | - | TGTGCCAGCAGCGTACAGGGACAAACTAATGAAAAACTGTTTTTT | CASSVQGQTNEKLFF
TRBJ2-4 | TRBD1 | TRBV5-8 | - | TGTGCCAGCACCACGGGACAGGTGCTAGCCAAAAACATTCAGTACTTC | CASTTGQVLAKNIQYF
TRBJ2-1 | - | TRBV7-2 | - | TGTGCCAGCAGCCAGGACCGGGGGACCTACAATGAGCAGTTCTTC | CASSQDRGTYNEQFF
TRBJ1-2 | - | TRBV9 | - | TGTGCCAGCAGCGACAGGGCGGACGGCTACACCTTC | CASSDRADGYTF
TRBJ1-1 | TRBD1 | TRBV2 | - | TGTGCCAGCGACAGGGAAGTTGCTTTCTTT | CASDREVAFF
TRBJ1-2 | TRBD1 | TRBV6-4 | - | TGTGCCAGCAGTGACTCGACAGGGTTGGGCTACACCTTC | CASSDSTGLGYTF
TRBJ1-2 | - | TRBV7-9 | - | TGTGCCAGCAGGCGGCCTGACAGAGGATTCTATGGCTACACCTTC | CASRRPDRGFYGYTF
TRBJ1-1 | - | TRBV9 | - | TGTGCCAGCAGCCTTGGACAGAAGACTGAAGCTTTCTTT | CASSLGQKTEAFF
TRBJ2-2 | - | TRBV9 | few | TGTGCCAGCAGCGTAGGAGCGGGCCCGAACACCGGGGAGCTGTTTTTT | CASSVGAGPNTGELFF
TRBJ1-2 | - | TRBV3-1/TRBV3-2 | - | TGTGCCAGCAGCCAAGATCGGGATTTCCTCTATGGCTACACCTTC | CASSQDRDFLYGYTF
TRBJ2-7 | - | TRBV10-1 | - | TGCGCCAGCAGTGATGCGGGTTTGGTTTCCGAGCAGTACTTC | CASSDAGLVSEQYF
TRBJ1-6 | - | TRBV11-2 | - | TGTGCCAGCAGCCAGGGTCTCAGCTCCTATAATTCACCCCTCCACTTT | CASSQGLSSYNSPLHF
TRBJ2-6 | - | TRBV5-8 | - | TGTGCCAGCAGCCCTAGACTCTCTGGGGCCAACGTCCTGACTTTC | CASSPRLSGANVLTF
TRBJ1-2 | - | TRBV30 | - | TGTGCCTGGAGTGTACGTAGAGCTAACTATGGCTACACCTTC | CAWSVRRANYGYTF
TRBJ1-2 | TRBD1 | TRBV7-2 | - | TGTGCCAGCAGCTTAGTCCGTCAGGGGGCAGGCGGCTACACCTTC | CASSLVRQGAGGYTF
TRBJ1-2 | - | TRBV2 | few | TGTGCCAGCAGTACCACCACGAGGGCCTATGGCTACACCTTC | CASSTTTRAYGYTF
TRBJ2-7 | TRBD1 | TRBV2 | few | TGTGCCACATCGGTTCTGGGACAGGGCTACGAGCAGTACTTC | CATSVLGQGYEQYF
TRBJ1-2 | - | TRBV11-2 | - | TGTGCCAGCAGCTTAGGACTGGAATCGAACTATGGCTACACCTTC | CASSLGLESNYGYTF
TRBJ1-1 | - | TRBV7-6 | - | TGTGCCAGCAGCCCCGCGGCGGGTAACACTGAAGCTTTCTTT | CASSPAAGNTEAFF
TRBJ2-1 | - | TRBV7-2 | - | TGTGCCAGCAGCTTAGTGTCGAAGGGGGATGAGCAGTTCTTC | CASSLVSKGDEQFF
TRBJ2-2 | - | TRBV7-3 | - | TGTGCCAGCAGCAGACAGGCCCCCTCCGGGGAGCTGTTTTTT | CASSRQAPSGELFF
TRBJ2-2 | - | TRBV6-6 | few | TGTGCCAGCAGTTCCACCGGGGGCACCGGGGAGCTGTTTTTT | CASSSTGGTGELFF
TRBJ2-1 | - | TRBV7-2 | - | TGTGCCAGCAGACAGGGTCCGGTGGTGGGTGAGCAGTTCTTC | CASRQGPVVGEQFF
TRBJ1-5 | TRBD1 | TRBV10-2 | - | TGCGCCAGCGGTGACAGGGTCCATCAGCCCCAGCATTTT | CASGDRVHQPQHF
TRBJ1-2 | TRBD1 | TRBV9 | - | TGTGCCAGCAGCGTGGGACAGGGGTATGAATATGGCTACACCTTC | CASSVGQGYEYGYTF
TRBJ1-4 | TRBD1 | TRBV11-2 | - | TGTGCCAGCAGGACAGGGGCTAATGAAAAACTGTTTTTT | CASRTGANEKLFF
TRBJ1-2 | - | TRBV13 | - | TGTGCCAGCAGCTCAGAGGGGGGGGCCCGCTATGGCTACACCTTC | CASSSEGGARYGYTF
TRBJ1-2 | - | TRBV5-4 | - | TGTGCCAGCAGCCGATCTTCGCGGGAAGGTATTAGTGGCTACACCTTC | CASSRSSREGISGYTF
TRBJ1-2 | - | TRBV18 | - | TGTGCCAGCTCACCAGGGGCCAACTATGGCTACACCTTC | CASSPGANYGYTF
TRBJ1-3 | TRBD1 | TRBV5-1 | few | TGCGCCAGCAGGACAGGGGATCCCAACAGGGTCGGAAACACCATATATTTT | CASRTGDPNRVGNTIYF
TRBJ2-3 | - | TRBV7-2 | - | TGTGCCAGCAGCTCGGACGGGGGGCGGACAGATACGCAGTATTTT | CASSSDGGRTDTQYF